The 10 T cell receptor beta chains presented below share a single source sample, sequenced in a study of cytomegalovirus exposure and HLA in healthy donors. PCR involved 60 Vbeta and 13 Jbeta primers. Generated by immunoSEQ multiplex PCR, the TCRdb table keeps only in-frame clones and is missing some. The sample records over 110,000 clones, around 80% being singletons. Source material: PBMCs. These receptors originate from a female donor in good health and CMV-seronegative.

The rearrangement links TRBV14 to TRBJ1-2; possible D gene TRBD1, 5 bases. V was clipped by 3 bases and J by 7 bases, with 12 bases between them. Germline CDR1 SGHDN, CDR2 FVKESK. This CDR3 is built from 13 residues. CDR3 in amino acids: CASSQVLGGGYTF. Here the CDR3 DNA reads TGTGCCAGCAGCCAGGTCCTCGGGGGTGGCTACACCTTC.

The J gene is TRBJ1-4, the V gene TRBV6-6; D uncertain. V was pared by 6 bases and J by 8 bases, with 16 bases between. Germline V gives CDR1 MNHNY, CDR2 SVGAGI (reference sequence). The CDR3 is made up of 14 amino acids. The CDR3 region is CASRSPGESEKLFF. CDR3 bases: TGTGCCAGCAGGTCACCTGGGGAGTCAGAAAAACTGTTTTTT.

This chain joins TRBV19 and TRBJ1-2; TRBD1 aligns across 8 bases. Germline lookup yields CDR1 LNHDA and CDR2 SQIVND (reference sequence). Unmatched junction bases numbered 2, after V lost 4 bases and J lost 4 bases. The CDR3 is 13 amino acids. The CDR3 sequence: CASSNRGSYGYTF. The CDR3 DNA is TGTGCCAGTAGTAACAGGGGGAGCTATGGCTACACCTTC.

V usage is TRBV5-5 and J usage is TRBJ2-2, with 12 bases matching TRBD2. Germline V gene lookup returns CDR1 SGHKS and CDR2 YYEKEE (reference sequence). CDR3 size: 15 residues. Losses at the gene ends were 4 bases for V and 6 bases for J; bases not matched to a gene: 4. The CDR3 sequence is CASSLLAGGAGELFF. The CDR3 nucleotides are TGTGCCAGCAGCCTTCTAGCGGGAGGGGCCGGGGAGCTGTTTTTT.

The V call is TRBV6-1, the J call TRBJ2-1; D remains ambiguous. Germline CDR1 reads MNHNS; CDR2 reads SASEGT. Deletions cut 7 bases from V and 5 bases from J, with 15 bases between. The CDR3 is 14 amino acids. The DNA of the CDR3 is TGTGCCAGCACCCCCGGTCGGGTAAACAATGAGCAGTTCTTC. Translation: CASTPGRVNNEQFF.

The rearrangement joins TRBV7-9 to TRBJ1-2; 7 bases map to TRBD1. Trimming cost V 2 bases and J 4 bases; bases outside gene matches: 7. CDR1 and CDR2 from the germline V gene are SEHNR and FQNEAQ (reference sequence). The length of the CDR3 is 15 residues. The CDR3 DNA reads as TGTGCCAGCAGCTTAAATCCAGGGGGAGGCTATGGCTACACCTTC. Translated, it gives CASSLNPGGGYGYTF.

The chain has TRBV2 and TRBJ1-1; TRBD1 aligns across 9 bases. V shed 1 base, J shed 8 bases, and the junction held 2 bases outside the gene matches. Germline CDR1 is SNHLY and CDR2 is FYNNEI. This CDR3 contains 13 residues. CDR3 protein: CASSEDRGREAFF. The CDR3 DNA sequence: TGTGCCAGCAGTGAAGACAGGGGGCGGGAAGCTTTCTTT.

This clone was observed once. The rearrangement joins TRBV9 to TRBJ2-3, with TRBD1 as a possible D gene (8 bases). The CDR3 extends over 16 amino acids. Trimming cost V 0 bases and J 5 bases, with 16 bases left between them. Per germline, CDR1 SGDLS and CDR2 YYNGEE. CDR3 sequence: CASSVDRGGFGDTQYF. Written as DNA, the CDR3 is TGTGCCAGCAGCGTAGACAGGGGGGGTTTTGGAGATACGCAGTATTTT. The variable domain in full, completed from reference TRBV9 and TRBJ2-3, reads DSGVTQTPKHLITATGQRVTLRCSPRSGDLSVYWYQQSLDQGLQFLIQYYNGEERAKGNILERFSAQQFPDLHSELNLSSLELGDSALYFCASSVDRGGFGDTQYFGPGTRLTVL.

The genes are TRBV28 and TRBJ1-5, with 8 nucleotides matching TRBD1. This CDR3 is built from 12 residues. After removal of 9 bases from V and 4 bases from J, the junction contained 2 bases not matched to a gene. Germline lookup yields CDR1 MDHEN and CDR2 SYDVKM. CDR3 nucleotide sequence: TGTGCCAGTTGGACAGGGAATCAGCCCCAGCATTTT. Translating gives CASWTGNQPQHF.

Only one count was recorded for this clone. The chain is built from TRBV15 and TRBJ2-1; no definite D call. Germline assignment: CDR1 LNHNV and CDR2 YYDKDF (reference sequence). The CDR3 contains 19 residues. V was pared by 1 base and J by 6 bases, with 25 bases between. The CDR3 sequence: CATSRGVGPNRGVTNEQFF. DNA of the CDR3: TGTGCCACCAGCAGAGGGGTCGGTCCCAACCGCGGAGTCACCAATGAGCAGTTCTTC.